This T cell receptor (beta chain) was profiled in a study of T cell repertoires in cytomegalovirus infection. Overall study: It can be stated that public TCR beta signatures indicated CMV infection as well as a matching HLA type.

As for this clonotype: The antigen is undetermined.

TCRdb fed the reads into MiXCR, producing one record per CDR3 protein. The sample lists 700,000 to 900,000 distinct CDR3 sequences, almost 30% occurring once. The sequenced sample was cultured CD8+ T cells from PBMCs, obtained from culture after CMV antigen stimulation. This clonotype originated in a human donor in good health (CMV status not recorded). Some clones in this sample may be carry-over from other donors' samples.

The CDR3 nucleotides are TGTGCCACCTATACAGGAGGGCCTGGAAACACCATATATTTT. Amino acids: CATYTGGPGNTIYF. The rearrangement uses TRBV2 and TRBJ1-3, with D tentatively TRBD1 (5 bases). There are 14 residues in the CDR3. V was trimmed by 10 bases and J by 2 bases, leaving 15 bases between them. Germline values: CDR1 SNHLY, CDR2 FYNNEI.